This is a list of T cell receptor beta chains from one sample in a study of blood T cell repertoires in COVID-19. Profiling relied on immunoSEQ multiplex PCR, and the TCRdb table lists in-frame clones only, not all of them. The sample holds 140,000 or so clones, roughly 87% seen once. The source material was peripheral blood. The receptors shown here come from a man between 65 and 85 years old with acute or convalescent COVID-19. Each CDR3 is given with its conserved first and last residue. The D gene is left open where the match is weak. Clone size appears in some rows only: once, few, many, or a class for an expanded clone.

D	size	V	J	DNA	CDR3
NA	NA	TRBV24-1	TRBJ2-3	TGTGCCACCAGTGAATCCGGGAGCGCAGATACGCAGTATTTT	CATSESGSADTQYF
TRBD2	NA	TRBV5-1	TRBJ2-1	TGCGCCAGCAGCTTTAGCGGGGGGGTCGCCAATGAGCAGTTCTTC	CASSFSGGVANEQFF
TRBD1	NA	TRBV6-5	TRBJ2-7	TGTGCCAGCAGTTATAGGACAGGGTCCTACGAGCAGTACTTC	CASSYRTGSYEQYF
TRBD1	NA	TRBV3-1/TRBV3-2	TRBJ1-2	TGTGCCAGAATAAGGGCGGAAAACCGAGGGGGCCAGTTCTATGGCTACACCTTC	CARIRAENRGGQFYGYTF
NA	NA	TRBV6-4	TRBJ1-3	TGTGCCAGCAGTGCCTCATCCAGCTCTGGAAACACCATATATTTT	CASSASSSSGNTIYF
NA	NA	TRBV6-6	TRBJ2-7	TGTGCCAGCAGTTCAGTGACACAGACCTACGAGCAGTACTTC	CASSSVTQTYEQYF
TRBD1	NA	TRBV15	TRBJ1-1	TGTGCCACCAGCGGTTTACAGGGGAGTCCAGCTTTCTTT	CATSGLQGSPAFF
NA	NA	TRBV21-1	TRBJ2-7	TGTGCCAGCACTAAAAGCCCTCATGGGGGCGGTAACTACGAGCAGTACTTC	CASTKSPHGGGNYEQYF
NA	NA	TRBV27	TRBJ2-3	TGTGCCAGCAGTTTAGTGGGGGGGCTCACAGATACGCAGTATTTT	CASSLVGGLTDTQYF
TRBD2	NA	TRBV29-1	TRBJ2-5	TGCAGCGTAGGACTAGCGGGAGTATCCGAGACCCAGTACTTC	CSVGLAGVSETQYF
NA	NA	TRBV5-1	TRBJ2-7	TGCGCCAGCAGCTCCACAGGAACATTGACCTACGAGCAGTACTTC	CASSSTGTLTYEQYF
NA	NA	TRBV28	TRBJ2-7	TGTGCCAGCAGTTTAGCAGGGGACGAGCAGTACTTC	CASSLAGDEQYF
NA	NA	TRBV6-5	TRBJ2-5	TGTGCCAGCAGTTACGGACAGCTCCAAGAGACCCAGTACTTC	CASSYGQLQETQYF
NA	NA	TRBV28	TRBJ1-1	TGTGCCAGCAGAAGTACAGTGAACACTGAAGCTTTCTTT	CASRSTVNTEAFF
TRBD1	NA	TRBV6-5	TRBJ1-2	TGTGCCAGCAGCAACGGGGACAGGGGGTCCCAAGGCTACACCTTC	CASSNGDRGSQGYTF
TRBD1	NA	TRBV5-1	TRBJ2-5	TGCGCCAGCAGCTTGTCCGGGACAGCCCAAGAGACCCAGTACTTC	CASSLSGTAQETQYF
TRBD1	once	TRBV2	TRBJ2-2	TGTGCCAGTGGGACAGGGTGGGCCGGGGAGCTGTTTTTT	CASGTGWAGELFF
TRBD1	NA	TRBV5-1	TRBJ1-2	TGCGCCAGCAGCTTGGCGGGACAGGGGGCCTCCACCTATGGCTACACCTTC	CASSLAGQGASTYGYTF
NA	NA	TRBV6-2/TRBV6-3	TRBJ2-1	TGTGCCAGCAGTCCACAGGTCGATGAGCAGTTCTTC	CASSPQVDEQFF
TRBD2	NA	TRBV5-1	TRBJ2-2	TGCGCCAGCAGCTTGGAGCCTAGCGGGAGTACCGGGGAGCTGTTTTTT	CASSLEPSGSTGELFF
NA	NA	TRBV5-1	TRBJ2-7	TGCGCCAGCAGCGTGTGGGTTGGGGGGTCCTACGAGCAGTACTTC	CASSVWVGGSYEQYF
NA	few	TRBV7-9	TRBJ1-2	TGTGCCAGCAGCTTAGTAACAGGGAGTACGGGCTACACCTTC	CASSLVTGSTGYTF
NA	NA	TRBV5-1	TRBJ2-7	TGCGCCAGCAGCTGGCAGGGGGGCTCCTACGAGCAGTACTTC	CASSWQGGSYEQYF
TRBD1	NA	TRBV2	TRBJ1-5	TGTGCCAGCAGGGGGACAGTTCAGCCCCAGCATTTT	CASRGTVQPQHF
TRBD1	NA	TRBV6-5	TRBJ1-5	TGTGCCCTCTCTTATACGGACAGGGCGTATCAGCCCCAGCATTTT	CALSYTDRAYQPQHF
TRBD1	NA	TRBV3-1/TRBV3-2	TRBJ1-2	TGTGCCAGCAGCTACGGACAGGGAAATGGCTACACCTTC	CASSYGQGNGYTF
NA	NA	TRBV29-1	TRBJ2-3	TGCAGCGTCAGTCTGGGGGCGAGGGAAGATACGCAGTATTTT	CSVSLGAREDTQYF
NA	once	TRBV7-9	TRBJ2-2	TGTGCCAGCAGCTTAGTGCCAGGGGAGTACGCGAACACCGGGGAGCTGTTTTTT	CASSLVPGEYANTGELFF
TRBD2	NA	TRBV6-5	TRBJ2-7	TGTGCCAGCAGATTAGGAGCGGGAGGGCCCTACGAGCAGTACTTC	CASRLGAGGPYEQYF
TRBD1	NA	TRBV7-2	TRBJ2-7	TGTGCCAGCAGCCCCCTGGACAGGGCCTACGAGCAGTACTTC	CASSPLDRAYEQYF
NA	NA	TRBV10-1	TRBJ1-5	TGCGCCAGCAGTGTTTCCGATCAGCCCCAGCATTTT	CASSVSDQPQHF
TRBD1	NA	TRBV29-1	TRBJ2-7	TGCAGCGTTGAACGCGGGACAGGAGACTACGAGCAGTACTTC	CSVERGTGDYEQYF
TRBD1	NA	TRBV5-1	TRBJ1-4	TGCGCCAGCAGCCGGGGACAGGGGGAGGATGAAAAACTGTTTTTT	CASSRGQGEDEKLFF
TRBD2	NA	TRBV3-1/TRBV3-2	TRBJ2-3	TGTGCCAGCAGCCGGCTAGCGGGGGATACGCAGTATTTT	CASSRLAGDTQYF
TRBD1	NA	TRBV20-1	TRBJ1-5	TGCAGTGCTAGTGACAGGGGCGTCAATCAGCCCCAGCATTTT	CSASDRGVNQPQHF
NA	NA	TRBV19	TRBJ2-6	TGTGCCAGCAACCGGGTTGCCTCTGGGGCCAACGTCCTGACTTTC	CASNRVASGANVLTF
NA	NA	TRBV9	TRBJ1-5	TGTGCCAGCAGCGCCGGGACACTGCCTAATCAGCCCCAGCATTTT	CASSAGTLPNQPQHF
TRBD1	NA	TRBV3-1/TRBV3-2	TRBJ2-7	TGTGCCAGCAGCCACCGCGGGACAGGAGTCACCCCGCTCAAGCAGTACTTC	CASSHRGTGVTPLKQYF
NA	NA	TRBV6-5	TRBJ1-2	TGTGCCAGCAGTAGTACTACAGGGCCCTATGGCTACACCTTC	CASSSTTGPYGYTF
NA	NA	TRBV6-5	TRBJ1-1	TGTGCCAGCAGTTACTCAGGGAGAATGAACACTGAAGCTTTCTTT	CASSYSGRMNTEAFF
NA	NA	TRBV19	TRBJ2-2	TGTGCCAGTAGCCCCAGGACAGTCACCGGGGAGCTGTTTTTT	CASSPRTVTGELFF
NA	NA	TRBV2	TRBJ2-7	TGTGCCAGCAGTGATCCCCCGACAGGCTATTACTTC	CASSDPPTGYYF
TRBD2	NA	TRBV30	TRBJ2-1	TGTGCCTGGAGTATCCGGACTAGCGGGAGGTTCCTCCCCTACAATGAGCAGTTCTTC	CAWSIRTSGRFLPYNEQFF
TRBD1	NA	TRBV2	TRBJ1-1	TGTGCCAGCGGGACAGGTAGAGTCAACACTGAAGCTTTCTTT	CASGTGRVNTEAFF
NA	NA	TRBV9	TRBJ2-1	TGTGCCAGCAGCGTAGTCCCCTCAGGGGATGAGCAGTTCTTC	CASSVVPSGDEQFF
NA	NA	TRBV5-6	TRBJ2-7	TGTGCCAGCAGCTTGTGGGGAGACACCTACGAGCAGTACTTC	CASSLWGDTYEQYF
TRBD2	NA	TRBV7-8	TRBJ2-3	TGTGCCAGCAGTCGGACTAGCGGCACAGATACGCAGTATTTT	CASSRTSGTDTQYF
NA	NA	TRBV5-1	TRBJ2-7	TGCGCCAGCAGCTCCCAGGTTACCTCCTACGAGCAGTACTTC	CASSSQVTSYEQYF
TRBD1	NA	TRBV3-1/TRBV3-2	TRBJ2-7	TGTGCCAGCACAAAACAGGGGGGCTACGAGCAGTACTTC	CASTKQGGYEQYF
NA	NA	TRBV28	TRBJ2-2	TGTGCCAGCAGTTCAGGGCACTCCGGGGAGCTGTTTTTT	CASSSGHSGELFF
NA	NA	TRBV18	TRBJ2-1	TGTGCCAGCTCACCCTCGACGGGGTACAATGAGCAGTTCTTC	CASSPSTGYNEQFF
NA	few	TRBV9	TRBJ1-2	TGTGCCAGCAGCGTAGATCGAACAGGGCATGGCTACACCTTC	CASSVDRTGHGYTF
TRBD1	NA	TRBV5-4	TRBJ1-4	TGTGCCAGCAGCCCGAGACAGGGTGGGAAAAAACTGTTTTTT	CASSPRQGGKKLFF